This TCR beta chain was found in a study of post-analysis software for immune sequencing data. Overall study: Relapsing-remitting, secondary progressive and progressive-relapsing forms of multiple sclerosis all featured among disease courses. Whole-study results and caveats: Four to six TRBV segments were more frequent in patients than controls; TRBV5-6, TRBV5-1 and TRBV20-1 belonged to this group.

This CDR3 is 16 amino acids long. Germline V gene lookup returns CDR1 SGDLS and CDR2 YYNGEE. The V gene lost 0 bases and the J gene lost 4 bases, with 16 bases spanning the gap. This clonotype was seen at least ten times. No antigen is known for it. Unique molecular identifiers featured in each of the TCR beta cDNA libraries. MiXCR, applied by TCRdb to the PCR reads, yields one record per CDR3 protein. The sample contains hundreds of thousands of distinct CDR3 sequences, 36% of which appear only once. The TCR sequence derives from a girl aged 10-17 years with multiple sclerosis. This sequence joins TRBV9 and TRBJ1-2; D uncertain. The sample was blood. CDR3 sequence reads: CASSVGPDPALYGYTF. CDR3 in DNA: TGTGCCAGCAGCGTAGGGCCGGACCCTGCTCTCTATGGCTACACCTTC.